This T cell receptor beta chain appears in the sequencing data of a study of T cell clonotyping in hematopoietic cell transplantation. Study results and caveats: Graft donor and pretransplant recipient Inverse Simpson Index values predicted broader posttransplant TCR diversity.

Some clones are missing from TCRdb's copy, which holds only in-frame ones; the method was immunoSEQ multiplex PCR. The sample lists about 36,000 clones; roughly 88% were seen once. Details on this clone: The antigen is unknown.

V gave up 5 bases and J gave up 6 bases; unmatched junction bases: 13. This CDR3 region has 15 residues. The germline CDR1 and CDR2 sequences are SGHNT and YYREEE (reference sequence). The chain is built from TRBV5-4 and TRBJ2-7; TRBD1 matches 8 bases. The sequencing input was peripheral blood mononuclear cells. The receptor's source is a woman between 40 and 55 years old in good health. Some clones in this sample may be carry-over from other donors' samples. In DNA, the CDR3 is TGTGCCAGCAGTCATCCTTCGGACAGGGTAGGCGAGCAGTACTTC. This codes for CASSHPSDRVGEQYF.